This T cell receptor beta chain was captured by sequencing in a study of blood T cells in healthy people across ages. The use of a sample-barcoded 5' primer and a J-beta primer mix characterized a second PCR of roughly 7 to 12 cycles. Every cDNA molecule carried a tag from a template-switch adaptor bearing 12 random nucleotides. TCRdb redid the calling of the 5' RACE reads with MiXCR, one entry per CDR3 protein. The sample includes over 550,000 distinct CDR3 sequences, approximately 30% seen only once; the top ten take about a sixth. Comments on this clonotype: Its antigen remains unidentified.

Those donating, healthy Caucasian individuals from Russia, were aged about 6 to 100. Per individual sample, total RNA of at least 5 micrograms was extracted. The CDR3 consists of 15 residues. Germline V lookup: CDR1 DFQATT, CDR2 SNEGSKA (reference sequence). Trimming took 6 bases from V and 7 from J; bases not matched to a gene: 12. The study's findings and limits: When set beside aged donors, long-lived donors presented more naive CD4+ cells and higher diversity.

Sample: blood. The chain employs TRBV20-1 and TRBJ2-7, with TRBD2 matching over 13 bases. The clonotype originates from a woman over 75 in good health. The CDR3 here is CSAPGLAGYYNEQYF. The DNA of the CDR3 is TGCAGTGCCCCGGGACTAGCGGGGTACTACAATGAGCAGTACTTC.